The source of this TCR beta chain is a study of CD8 T cells in ankylosing spondylitis. V was clipped by 4 bases and J by 3 bases, with 17 bases between them. The germline V gene has CDR1 SGHKS and CDR2 YYEKEE (reference sequence). The CDR3 contains 15 residues. MiXCR, applied by TCRdb to the 5' RACE reads, yields one record per CDR3 protein. The sample shows around 88,000 distinct CDR3 sequences, roughly 9.6% of them seen only once. Findings of the study overall: Certain motif variants had earlier been reported in reactive arthritis synovial fluid and blood. Reports say disease-linked clones showed up significantly more in matched ankylosing spondylitis synovial fluid.

A few counts support this clonotype. The target antigen is unknown. The sequence was obtained from a male donor with ankylosing spondylitis or in good health (not recorded which). The sequenced sample consisted of blood, either unsorted or a sorted T cell fraction (not recorded which). This chain uses TRBV5-5 with TRBJ2-7; D might be TRBD2 (6 bases). CDR3 protein: CASSLVWGESYEQYF. CDR3 DNA: TGTGCCAGCAGCCTAGTTTGGGGGGAAAGCTACGAGCAGTACTTC.